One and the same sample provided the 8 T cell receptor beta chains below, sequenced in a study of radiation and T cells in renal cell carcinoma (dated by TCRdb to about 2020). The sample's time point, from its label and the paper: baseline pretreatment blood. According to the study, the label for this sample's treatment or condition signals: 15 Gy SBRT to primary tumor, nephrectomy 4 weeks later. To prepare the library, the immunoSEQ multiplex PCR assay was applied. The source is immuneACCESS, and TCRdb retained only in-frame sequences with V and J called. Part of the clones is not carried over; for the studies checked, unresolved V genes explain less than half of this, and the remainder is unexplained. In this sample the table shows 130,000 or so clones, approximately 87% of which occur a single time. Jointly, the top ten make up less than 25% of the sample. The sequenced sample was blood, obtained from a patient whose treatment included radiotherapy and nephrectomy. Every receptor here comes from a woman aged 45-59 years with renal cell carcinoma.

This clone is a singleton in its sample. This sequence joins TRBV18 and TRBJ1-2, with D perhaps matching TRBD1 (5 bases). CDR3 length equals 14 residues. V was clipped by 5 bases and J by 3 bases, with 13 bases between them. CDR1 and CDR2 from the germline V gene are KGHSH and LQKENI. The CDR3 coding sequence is TGTGCCAGCTCAGCTACAGGTTATCACTATGGCTACACCTTC. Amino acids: CASSATGYHYGYTF.

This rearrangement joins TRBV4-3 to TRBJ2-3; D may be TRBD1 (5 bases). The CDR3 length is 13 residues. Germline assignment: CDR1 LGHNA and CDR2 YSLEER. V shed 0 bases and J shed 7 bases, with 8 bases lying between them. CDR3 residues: CASSQDLDNTQYF. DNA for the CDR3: TGCGCCAGCAGCCAAGATTTGGACAATACGCAGTATTTT.

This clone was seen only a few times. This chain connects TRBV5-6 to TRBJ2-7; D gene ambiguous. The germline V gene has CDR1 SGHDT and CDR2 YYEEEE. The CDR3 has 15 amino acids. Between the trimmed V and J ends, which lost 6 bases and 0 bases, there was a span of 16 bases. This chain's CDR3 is CASNQPDGRSYEQYF. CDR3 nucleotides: TGTGCCAGCAACCAACCCGACGGGCGCTCCTACGAGCAGTACTTC.

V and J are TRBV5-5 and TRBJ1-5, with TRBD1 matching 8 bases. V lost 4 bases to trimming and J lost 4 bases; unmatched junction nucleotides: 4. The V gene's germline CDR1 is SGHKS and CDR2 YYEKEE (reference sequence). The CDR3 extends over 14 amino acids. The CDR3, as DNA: TGTGCCAGCAGCCCTGGACAGGGAAATCAGCCCCAGCATTTT. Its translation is CASSPGQGNQPQHF.

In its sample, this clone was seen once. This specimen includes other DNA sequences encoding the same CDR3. CDR3 sequence reads: CATSRDPVSYEQYF. CDR3 sequence (DNA): TGTGCCACCAGCAGAGATCCGGTGAGCTACGAGCAGTACTTC. V is TRBV15 and J is TRBJ2-7; no clear D gene. V lost 0 bases to trimming and J lost 3 bases, with 9 bases between them. The CDR3 consists of 14 residues. The germline gives CDR1 LNHNV, CDR2 YYDKDF (reference sequence).

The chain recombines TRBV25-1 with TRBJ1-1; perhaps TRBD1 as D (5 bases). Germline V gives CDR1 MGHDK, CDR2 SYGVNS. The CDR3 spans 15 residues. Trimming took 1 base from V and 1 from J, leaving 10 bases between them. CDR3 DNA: TGTGCCAGCAGTGAATTCTCCCAGGGGAACACTGAAGCTTTCTTT. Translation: CASSEFSQGNTEAFF.

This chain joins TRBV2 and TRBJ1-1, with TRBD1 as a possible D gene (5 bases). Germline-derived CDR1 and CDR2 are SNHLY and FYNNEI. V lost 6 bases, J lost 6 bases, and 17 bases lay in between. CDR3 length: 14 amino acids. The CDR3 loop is CASRVRDVSSEAFF. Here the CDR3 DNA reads TGTGCCAGCAGGGTGCGGGACGTGTCTTCTGAAGCTTTCTTT.

The chain's CDR3 is CASSGTSGIYEQYF. CDR3 DNA sequence: TGTGCCAGCAGTGGGACTAGCGGGATATACGAGCAGTACTTC. The chain carries TRBV2 and TRBJ2-7, with 12 nucleotides matching TRBD2. CDR3 length: 14 amino acids. CDR1 and CDR2 (germline): SNHLY, FYNNEI. The ends lost 4 bases at V and 4 bases at J; junction bases unmatched: 2.